This TCR beta chain is from a study of vaccination and CD4 T cells after COVID-19. Background on the study: Control cultures were supplied with a CEFX pool, an HIV-1 Nef pool, or no peptide at all.

Treatment of the sample: approximately 9-day PBMC culture with coronavirus spike peptide pools or control peptides (ViraFEST assay). ViraFEST sequenced TCRs after peptide-pool expansion of antigen-specific T cells. In germline, CDR1 is MNHEY, CDR2 SVGEGT. The CDR3 loop spans 15 amino acids. The ends were cut back, 0 bases at V and 8 bases at J, with 14 bases in the middle. In this sample, this clonotype turned up once. The antigen is unknown. Oncomine TCR Beta short-read sequencing was applied to DNA from cultured CD4+ T cells. TCRdb recomputed calls from the PCR reads with MiXCR, one row per CDR3 protein. This table has about 20,000 distinct CDR3 sequences, around half appearing once.

V usage is TRBV6-2 or TRBV6-3 and J usage is TRBJ2-4, with a tentative D call TRBD1 (6 bases). The sequence came from a human donor who had recovered from COVID-19. Source: CD4+ T cells from blood, cultured in vitro, taken before SARS-CoV-2 vaccination. The DNA of the CDR3 is TGTGCCAGCAGTTACTCGGGGGCTCGCCATTACATTCAGTACTTC. Residues: CASSYSGARHYIQYF.